This T cell receptor beta chain was recovered during a study of blood T cell repertoires in COVID-19. Study at large: The origin of the acute and convalescent COVID-19 samples was the United States, Italy and Spain. T cells, B-cell-depleted T cells, or PBMCs supplied cDNA or gDNA.

In the original workflow: Researchers report that nucleated cell counts were estimated from reference gene primer amplification. Sequenced by immunoSEQ multiplex PCR; TCRdb stores in-frame clones only, minus some. Clone size and V and J calls were adopted from that table, with D and trimming inferred from the DNA. The sample lists roughly 260,000 clones; approximately 89% were seen once. CDR1 and CDR2 (germline): SGHTA, FQGNSA. The ends were cut back, 3 bases at V and 5 bases at J, with 14 bases in the middle. The CDR3 is 15 residues long. This receptor was obtained from a man in his forties or fifties who had recovered from COVID-19. This rearrangement joins TRBV7-2 to TRBJ1-5; TRBD1 might be the D (5 bases). Sequenced sample: peripheral blood. The CDR3 DNA reads TGTGCCAGCAGCTTTCGTTCGGGGGAGGATCAGCCCCAGCATTTT. It codes for CASSFRSGEDQPQHF.